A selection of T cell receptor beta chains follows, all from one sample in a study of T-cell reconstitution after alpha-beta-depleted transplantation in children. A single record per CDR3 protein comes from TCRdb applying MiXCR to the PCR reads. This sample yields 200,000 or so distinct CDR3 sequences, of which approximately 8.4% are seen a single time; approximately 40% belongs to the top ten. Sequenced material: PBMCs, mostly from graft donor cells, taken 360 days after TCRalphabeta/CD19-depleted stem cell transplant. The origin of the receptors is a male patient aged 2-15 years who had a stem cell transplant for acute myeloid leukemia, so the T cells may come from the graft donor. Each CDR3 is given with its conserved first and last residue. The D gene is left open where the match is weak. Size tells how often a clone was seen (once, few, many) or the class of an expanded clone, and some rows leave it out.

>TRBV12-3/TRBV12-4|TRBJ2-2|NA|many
TGTGCCAGCCGGGAGAGGGAGCCGAACACCGGGGAGCTGTTTTTT
CASREREPNTGELFF
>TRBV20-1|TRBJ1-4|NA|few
TGCAGTGCGACCACCAATGGGAACGCTAATGAAAAACTGTTTTTT
CSATTNGNANEKLFF
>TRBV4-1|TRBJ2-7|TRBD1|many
TGCGCCAGCAGCCCCCACAGGGGTAGGGTGTCCTACGAGCAGTACTTC
CASSPHRGRVSYEQYF
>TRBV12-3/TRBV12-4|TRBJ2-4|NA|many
TGTGCCAGCAGAGGTACAGTCCAAAACATTCAGTACTTC
CASRGTVQNIQYF
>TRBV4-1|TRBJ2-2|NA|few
TGCGCCAGCAGCCAAGATTTCGGGGTTTGGGACGGGGAGCTGTTTTTT
CASSQDFGVWDGELFF
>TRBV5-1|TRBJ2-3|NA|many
TGCGCCAGCAGCTCGGCCGTAGGGAAAGATACGCAGTATTTT
CASSSAVGKDTQYF
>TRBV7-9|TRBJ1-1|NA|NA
TGTGCCAGCAGCTTAGGGCCTTGGGACTCTGAAGCTTTCTTT
CASSLGPWDSEAFF
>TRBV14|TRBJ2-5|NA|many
TGTGCCAGCAGCCAAGTGGGAAAAGAGACCCAGTACTTC
CASSQVGKETQYF
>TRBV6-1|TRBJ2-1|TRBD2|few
TGTGCCAGCAGCCGTAGCGGGAGGTATGAGCAGTTCTTC
CASSRSGRYEQFF
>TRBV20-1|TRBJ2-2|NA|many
TGCAGTGCTAGTGGAGAGAACACCGGGGAGCTGTTTTTT
CSASGENTGELFF
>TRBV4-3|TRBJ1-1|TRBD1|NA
TGCGCCAGCAGCCAAGATGCAGGGGGGCCCACTGAAGCTTTCTTT
CASSQDAGGPTEAFF
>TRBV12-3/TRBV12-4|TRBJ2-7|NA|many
TGTGCCAGCAGTTTAACTACCTCCGCCTACGAGCAGTACTTC
CASSLTTSAYEQYF
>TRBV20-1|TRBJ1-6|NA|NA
TGCAGTGCTAGAAGGGCAGATAATTCACCCCTCCACTTT
CSARRADNSPLHF
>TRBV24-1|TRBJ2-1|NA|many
TGTGCCACCAGTGACGCCCTTAGCAATGAGCAGTTCTTC
CATSDALSNEQFF
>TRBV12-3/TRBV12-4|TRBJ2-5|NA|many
TGTGCCAGCAGTTTATTGGGGGACCCAGAGACCCAGTACTTC
CASSLLGDPETQYF
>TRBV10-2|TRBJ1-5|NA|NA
TGCGCCAGCAAGGACAGCCATAGCAATCAGCCCCAGCATTTT
CASKDSHSNQPQHF
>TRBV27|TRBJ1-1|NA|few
TGTGCCAGCAGTTTGGGGACAAGCGTGAACACTGAAGCTTTCTTT
CASSLGTSVNTEAFF
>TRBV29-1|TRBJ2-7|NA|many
TGCAGCGTCCCAGGACCGCGTTCTTACGAGCAGTACTTC
CSVPGPRSYEQYF
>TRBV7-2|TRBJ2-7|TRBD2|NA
TGTGCCAGCAGCTTAGGGGGACTAGCGGGAGCGGTGCAGTACTTC
CASSLGGLAGAVQYF
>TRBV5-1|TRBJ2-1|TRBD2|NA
TGCGCCAGCAGCTTGGGCGGGAGCCACCCCTCCTACAATGAGCAGTTCTTC
CASSLGGSHPSYNEQFF
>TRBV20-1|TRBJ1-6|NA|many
TGCAGTGCTAGAATCGGACAGCTCTATAATTCACCCCTCCACTTT
CSARIGQLYNSPLHF
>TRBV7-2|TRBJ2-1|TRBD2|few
TGTGCCAGCAGCTTCATAGCGGGAGGGCCCTACAATGAGCAGTTCTTC
CASSFIAGGPYNEQFF
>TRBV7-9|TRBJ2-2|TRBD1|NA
TGTGCCAGCAGCCTACGGACAGGGGGAGGCACCGGGGAGCTGTTTTTT
CASSLRTGGGTGELFF
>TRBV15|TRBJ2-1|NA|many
TGTGCCACCAGCAGAGTAAATAATGAGCAGTTCTTC
CATSRVNNEQFF
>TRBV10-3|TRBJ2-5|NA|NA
TGTGCCATCACCCGGGACCGCCAAGAGACCCAGTACTTC
CAITRDRQETQYF
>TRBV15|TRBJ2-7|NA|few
TGTGCCACCAGAGCCCAAGGCTCACCCTACGAGCAGTACTTC
CATRAQGSPYEQYF
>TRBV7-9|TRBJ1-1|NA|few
TGTGCCAGCAGCTTGGACTCGGGGGGGGTAGCTTTCTTT
CASSLDSGGVAFF
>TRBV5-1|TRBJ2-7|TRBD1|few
TGCGCCAGCAGCGCTACCCGACAGGGGAGAACTTACGAGCAGTACTTC
CASSATRQGRTYEQYF
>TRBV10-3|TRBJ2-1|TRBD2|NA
TGTGCCATCAGTGAGTCTAGCGGGAGCTCCTACAATGAGCAGTTCTTC
CAISESSGSSYNEQFF
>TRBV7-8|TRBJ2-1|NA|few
TGTGCCAGCAGCCCGAGGACTATGGTTCGGGATGAGCAGTTCTTC
CASSPRTMVRDEQFF
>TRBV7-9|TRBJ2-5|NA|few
TGTGCCAGCAGCAGCCCTAGCATCCAGTACTTC
CASSSPSIQYF
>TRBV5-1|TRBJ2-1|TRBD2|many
TGCGCCAGCAGCGGGGGACTAGCGGGAGTCAATGAGCAGTTCTTC
CASSGGLAGVNEQFF
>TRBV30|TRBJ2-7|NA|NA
TGTGCCTGGAGTGTAGCTACGGTCTACGAGCAGTACTTC
CAWSVATVYEQYF
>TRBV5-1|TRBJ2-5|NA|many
TGCGCCAGCAGCTTGAGCTCCCCGGAAGAGACCCAGTACTTC
CASSLSSPEETQYF
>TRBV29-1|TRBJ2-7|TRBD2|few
TGCAGCGTTGAAGATGTAGCGGGGCCGTACGAGCAGTACTTC
CSVEDVAGPYEQYF
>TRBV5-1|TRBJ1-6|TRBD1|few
TGCGCCAGCAGCATGGGACAGGGCCATTATTCACCCCTCCACTTT
CASSMGQGHYSPLHF
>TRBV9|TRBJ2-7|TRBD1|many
TGTGCCAGCAGCGTTTTCTCGGACAGGGCCGAGCAGTACTTC
CASSVFSDRAEQYF
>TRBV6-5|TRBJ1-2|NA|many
TGTGCCAGCAGTTACCTCGGTACGGGGGGAGCTGGCTACACCTTC
CASSYLGTGGAGYTF
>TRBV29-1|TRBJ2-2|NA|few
TGCAGCGCGCGCTACACCGGGGAGCTGTTTTTT
CSARYTGELFF
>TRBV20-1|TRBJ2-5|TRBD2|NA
TGCAGTGCTAGAGGGGGCCTAGCGGGAGAAGAGACCCAGTACTTC
CSARGGLAGEETQYF
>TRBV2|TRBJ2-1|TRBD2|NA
TGTGCCAGCAGCGAGCGGGGGTACAATGAGCAGTTCTTC
CASSERGYNEQFF
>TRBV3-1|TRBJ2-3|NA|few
TGTGCCAGCAGCCAATTCCGGACACTCCGAGGGACAGATACGCAGTATTTT
CASSQFRTLRGTDTQYF
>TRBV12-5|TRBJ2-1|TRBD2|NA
TGTGCATCGCTAGCGGGGGGGCCCCATGAGCAGTTCTTC
CASLAGGPHEQFF
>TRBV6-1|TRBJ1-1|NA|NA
TGTGCCAGCACCCCTACGTCCACAAGCGCTGAAGCTTTCTTT
CASTPTSTSAEAFF
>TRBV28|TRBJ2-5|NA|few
TGTGCCAGCAGTTTATTCGAAGGGGAGACCCAGTACTTC
CASSLFEGETQYF
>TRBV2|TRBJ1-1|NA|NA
TGTGCCAGCAGTGAAGAGGGTTTCGCTGAAGCTTTCTTT
CASSEEGFAEAFF
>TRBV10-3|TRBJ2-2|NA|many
TGTGCCATCAGTGATTGGTCTTACACCGGGGAGCTGTTTTTT
CAISDWSYTGELFF
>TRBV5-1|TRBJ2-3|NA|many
TGCGCCAGCAGCTCTAGCTTAGATACGCAGTATTTT
CASSSSLDTQYF
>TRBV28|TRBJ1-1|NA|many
TGTGCCAGCAGTTTGGGGGATAACACTGAAGCTTTCTTT
CASSLGDNTEAFF
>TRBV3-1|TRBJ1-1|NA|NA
TGTGCCAGCAGCCAAGAGGGTGGGGAAGATGAAGCTTTCTTT
CASSQEGGEDEAFF
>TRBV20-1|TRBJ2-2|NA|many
TGCAGTGCTAGTCCTTTGGGGTCCGGGGAGCTGTTTTTT
CSASPLGSGELFF
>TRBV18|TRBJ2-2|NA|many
TGTGCCAGCTCACTCGACAAGAGTACCGGGGAGCTGTTTTTT
CASSLDKSTGELFF
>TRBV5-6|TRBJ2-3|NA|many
TGTGCCAGAATTCATTACCGGGGACTCAAAAGAAGCACAGATACGCAGTATTTT
CARIHYRGLKRSTDTQYF
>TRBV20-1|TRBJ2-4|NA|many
TGCAGTGCTAGATGGTTGACAGCTGACATTCAGTACTTC
CSARWLTADIQYF
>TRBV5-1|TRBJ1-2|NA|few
TGCGCCAGCAGCTTGGTGGCTCGGTTCTATGGCTACACCTTC
CASSLVARFYGYTF
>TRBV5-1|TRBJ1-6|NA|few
TGCGCCAGCAGCTTAGAGGGCCCCATGGGGTCACCCCTCCACTTT
CASSLEGPMGSPLHF
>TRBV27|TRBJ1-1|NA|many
TGTGCCAGTCGACAGACGAACACTGAAGCTTTCTTT
CASRQTNTEAFF
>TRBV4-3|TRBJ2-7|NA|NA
TGCGCCAGCAGCCAAGAAGCTGGGGGGATACCTTACGAGCAGTACTTC
CASSQEAGGIPYEQYF
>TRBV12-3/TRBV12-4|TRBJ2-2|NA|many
TGTGCCAGCAGTTTACGAGAGAGAGGGGAGCTGTTTTTT
CASSLRERGELFF